Listed here are 5 T cell receptor beta chains from one sample, sequenced in a study of T-cell memory formation after mild COVID-19. TCRdb processed the 5' RACE reads anew with MiXCR; each CDR3 protein has one entry. The sample has 550,000 to 600,000 distinct CDR3 sequences, roughly a fifth seen once. The sequencing input was PBMCs or a T cell subset sorted from them (not recorded which). Receptors were obtained from an adult woman who had mild COVID-19 (a few samples of this study predate the infection). Cell type and time point are not known.

The chain employs TRBV7-8 and TRBJ2-7, with 9 bases fitting TRBD1. Germline V CDR1 and CDR2: SGHVS, FQNEAQ. The V gene end was trimmed by 5 bases and the J gene end by 6 bases; junction bases not matched to a gene: 14. The CDR3 is 16 residues long. In nucleotides, the CDR3 is TGTGCCAGCAGCAACCCCGGGACAGGGTACGTTGGCGAGCAGTACTTC. This codes for CASSNPGTGYVGEQYF.

This clonotype was seen only a few times. The chain joins TRBV7-2 to TRBJ2-7; D uncertain. Germline V lookup: CDR1 SGHTA, CDR2 FQGNSA. Trimming removed 6 bases at V and 5 bases at J, with 14 bases between. The CDR3 is 13 residues long. CDR3 protein: CASRRMSAHEQYF. DNA for the CDR3: TGTGCCAGCAGGCGGATGTCCGCCCACGAGCAGTACTTC.

The chain links TRBV7-9 to TRBJ1-6; D unresolved. The ends were cut back, 1 base at V and 10 bases at J, with 8 bases in the middle. Germline V gives CDR1 SEHNR, CDR2 FQNEAQ (reference sequence). The CDR3 contains 13 residues. The CDR3 reads CASSLEMESPLHF. CDR3 sequence (DNA): TGTGCCAGCAGCTTAGAAATGGAATCACCCCTCCACTTT.

This clonotype turned up a few times. The J gene is TRBJ2-3, the V gene TRBV5-1; 14 bases are a match to TRBD2. The germline gives CDR1 SGHRS, CDR2 YFSETQ. V dropped 4 bases and J dropped 5; count of bases not matched to a gene: 9. CDR3 length equals 17 residues. This CDR3 is CASSLRTSGGPIDTQYF. CDR3 in DNA: TGCGCCAGCAGCCTAAGGACTAGCGGGGGGCCTATAGATACGCAGTATTTT. Full variable domain (missing parts from reference TRBV5-1 and TRBJ2-3): KAGVTQTPRYLIKTRGQQVTLSCSPISGHRSVSWYQQTPGQGLQFLFEYFSETQRNKGNFPGRFSGRQFSNSRSEMNVSTLELGDSALYLCASSLRTSGGPIDTQYFGPGTRLTVL.

The chain links TRBV7-2 to TRBJ2-2, with D perhaps TRBD1 (5 bases). The CDR3 has 16 amino acids. The germline gives CDR1 SGHTA, CDR2 FQGNSA. The ends were cut back, 7 bases at V and 5 bases at J, with 20 bases in the middle. The CDR3 region has the DNA TGTGCCAGCACCCCTCATAGGCAGGGAAGGACCGGGGAGCTGTTTTTT. Translation gives CASTPHRQGRTGELFF. Combining the CDR3 with reference TRBV7-2 and TRBJ2-2 gives the whole variable domain GAGVSQSPSNKVTEKGKDVELRCDPISGHTALYWYRQSLGQGLEFLIYFQGNSAPDKSGLPSDRFSAERTGGSVSTLTIQRTQQEDSAVYLCASTPHRQGRTGELFFGEGSRLTVL.